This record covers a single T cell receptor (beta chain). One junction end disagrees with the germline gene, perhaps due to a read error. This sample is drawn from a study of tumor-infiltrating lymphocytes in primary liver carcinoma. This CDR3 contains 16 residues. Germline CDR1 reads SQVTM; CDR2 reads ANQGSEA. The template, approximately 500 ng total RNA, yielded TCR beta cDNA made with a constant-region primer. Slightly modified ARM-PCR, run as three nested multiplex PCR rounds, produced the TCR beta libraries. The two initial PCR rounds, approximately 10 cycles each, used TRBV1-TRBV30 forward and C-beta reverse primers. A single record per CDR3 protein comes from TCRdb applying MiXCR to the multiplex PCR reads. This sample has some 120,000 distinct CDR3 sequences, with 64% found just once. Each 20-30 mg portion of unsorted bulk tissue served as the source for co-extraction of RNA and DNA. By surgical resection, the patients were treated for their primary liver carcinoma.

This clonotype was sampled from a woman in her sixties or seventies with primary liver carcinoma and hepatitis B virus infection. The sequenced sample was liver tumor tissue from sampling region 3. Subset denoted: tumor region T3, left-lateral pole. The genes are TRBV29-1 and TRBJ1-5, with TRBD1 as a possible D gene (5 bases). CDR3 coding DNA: TGCAGTGCCAAAGATGGGGGACCCTTTAGCAATCAGTCCCAGCATTTT. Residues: CSAKDGGPFSNQSQHF.